This record concerns one T cell receptor (beta chain) sequence. Its specificity is unknown. TCRdb re-derived calls from the 5' RACE reads in MiXCR, one entry per CDR3 protein. The table records about 470,000 distinct CDR3 sequences, approximately 25% of them present only once. This specimen comes from a study of T-cell memory formation after mild COVID-19. On the study more broadly: TCR clusters were mostly confined to one donor each. Whole-study results and caveats: There was a balanced CD4/CD8 profile in clones contracting day 15 to 85, and later expanders leaned CD4+. Whether day 37 second-wave clones are SARS-CoV-2-specific was not confirmed.

Per germline, CDR1 SGHVS and CDR2 FQNEAQ. With 2 bases removed from V and 1 base from J, the gap between germline ends came to 10 bases. This CDR3 region has 15 residues. V gene TRBV7-8 combines with J gene TRBJ2-3; D not resolved. This receptor was obtained from an adult woman who had mild COVID-19 (a few samples of this study predate the infection). Cell type and time point are not known. The sequenced material came from PBMCs or a T cell subset sorted from them (not recorded which). DNA of the CDR3: TGTGCCAGCAGCTTAACCGAGCATCGCACAGATACGCAGTATTTT. Translated, it gives CASSLTEHRTDTQYF.